This TCR beta chain originates from a study of read filtering for tumor transcriptome and immune sequencing. V shed 5 bases, J shed 4 bases, and the junction held 11 bases outside the gene matches. Per the germline V gene, CDR1 is SGHTA and CDR2 is FQGTGA. The CDR3 is made up of 16 amino acids. The library was built from 400 ng RNA with molecular barcoded adaptors for alpha/delta and beta/gamma chains. TCRdb fed the reads into MiXCR, producing one record per CDR3 protein. The repertoire holds about 57,000 distinct CDR3 sequences, 20% to 25% seen once, with about a sixth in the top ten. This clonotype was seen ten or more times.

The source is a donor at least 40 years old with multiple myeloma. Material: a population of CD138-negative cells sorted from bone marrow. This chain uses TRBV7-3 with TRBJ2-1; 7 bases line up with TRBD2. CDR3 DNA sequence: TGTGCCAGCAGCCTCGGCCCCGGGACTATTTACAATGAGCAGTTCTTC. Its translation is CASSLGPGTIYNEQFF.